The 6 T cell receptor beta chains below were found in one sample sequenced in a study of shared T cell receptors in the human thymus. Profiled with immunoSEQ multiplex PCR; TCRdb holds only in-frame clones, not every one. The sample yields over 650,000 clones, around 87% seen once. The data also belong to a second study, concerning human thymus T cells.

Sequencing input: thymocytes. Every receptor here comes from a boy younger than two with a congenital heart defect.

This chain connects TRBV30 to TRBJ2-2; maybe TRBD2 (6 bases). The CDR3 extends over 17 amino acids. The ends were cut back, 0 bases at V and 3 bases at J, with 17 bases in the middle. Germline CDR1 reads GTSNPN; CDR2 reads SVGIG (reference sequence). The CDR3 loop is CAWSVPIGAGDTGELFF. As DNA, the CDR3 is TGTGCCTGGAGTGTACCGATAGGAGCGGGTGACACCGGGGAGCTGTTTTTT.

The rearrangement links TRBV10-3 to TRBJ2-7; the D gene is possibly TRBD2 (6 bases). The CDR3 is 15 amino acids. V was clipped by 7 bases and J by 0 bases, with 16 bases between them. The germline CDR1 and CDR2 sequences are ENHRY and SYGVKD. DNA for the CDR3: TGTGCCATCACCAAGGGACTTGCCCGCTCCTACGAGCAGTACTTC. It yields the protein CAITKGLARSYEQYF.

V gene TRBV4-1 combines with J gene TRBJ2-5; D possibly corresponds to TRBD1 (6 bases). The DNA end favors TRBJ2-7, so the J call may be wrong. CDR1 is MGHRA and CDR2 is YSYEKL in the germline V gene. The CDR3 length is 16 residues. The CDR3 loop reads CASSQKPPGVGYEQYF. The CDR3 nucleotides are TGCGCCAGCAGCCAAAAACCCCCAGGGGTGGGGTACGAGCAGTACTTC.

Regarding this clone: Within the sample, other DNA sequences also encode this same CDR3. This chain links TRBV7-2 with TRBJ1-1, with 8 bases that match TRBD1. CDR1 and CDR2 from the germline V gene are SGHTA and FQGNSA. The length of the CDR3 is 13 residues. The V gene end was trimmed by 2 bases and the J gene end by 4 bases; junction bases not matched to a gene: 0. The CDR3 reads CASSLTGGTEAFF. The CDR3 DNA reads as TGTGCCAGCAGCTTAACAGGGGGCACTGAAGCTTTCTTT. The full variable domain, completed using reference TRBV7-2 and TRBJ1-1, is GAGVSQSPSNKVTEKGKDVELRCDPISGHTALYWYRQSLGQGLEFLIYFQGNSAPDKSGLPSDRFSAERTGGSVSTLTIQRTQQEDSAVYLCASSLTGGTEAFFGQGTRLTVV.

The chain combines TRBV19 with TRBJ2-2, with 9 bases aligning to TRBD2. Germline CDR1 reads LNHDA; CDR2 reads SQIVND (reference sequence). This CDR3 region has 18 residues. V trimming: 0 bases; J trimming: 5 bases; junction bases outside the gene matches: 10. The CDR3 coding sequence is TGTGCCAGTAGTATAGATCGTTTTAGCGGGAGAAGGACCGGGGAGCTGTTTTTT. Translation gives CASSIDRFSGRRTGELFF.

The rearrangement joins TRBV9 to TRBJ2-1; 11 bases line up with TRBD2. CDR3 length: 15 residues. Germline CDR1 SGDLS, CDR2 YYNGEE. The ends lost 4 bases at V and 10 bases at J; junction bases unmatched: 10. CDR3 sequence (DNA): TGTGCCAGCAGCTATTCCGGGACTAGCGGAAGGGAGCAGTTCTTC. It yields the protein CASSYSGTSGREQFF.